The 21 T cell receptor beta chains below come from one sample, sequenced in a study of radiotherapy plus CTLA-4 blockade in lung cancer. The assay was immunoSEQ multiplex PCR, and TCRdb's table has in-frame clones only and misses some. The data hold roughly 44,000 clones, with roughly 76% observed a single time. The sequencing here drew on peripheral blood, taken from a patient treated with radiotherapy plus ipilimumab. The receptors were sampled from a human donor with non-small cell lung cancer who had stable disease on radiotherapy plus ipilimumab.

The chain is built from TRBV19 and TRBJ1-1; no definite D call. CDR1 LNHDA and CDR2 SQIVND come from the germline V gene (reference sequence). V lost 2 bases, J lost 4 bases, and 17 bases lay in between. The CDR3 loop spans 16 amino acids. The CDR3 protein is CASSIFVTREATEAFF. In DNA form, the CDR3 reads TGTGCCAGTAGTATATTCGTCACGAGAGAGGCCACTGAAGCTTTCTTT. Variable domain in full (rest from reference TRBV19 and TRBJ1-1): DGGITQSPKYLFRKEGQNVTLSCEQNLNHDAMYWYRQDPGQGLRLIYYSQIVNDFQKGDIAEGYSVSREKKESFPLTVTSAQKNPTAFYLCASSIFVTREATEAFFGQGTRLTVV.

This chain uses TRBV6-5 with TRBJ2-2; D is perhaps TRBD1 (6 bases). The germline V and J ends were trimmed by 2 bases and 5 bases, with 9 bases remaining between them. The CDR3 spans 14 residues. In germline, CDR1 is MNHEY, CDR2 SVGAGI. The CDR3 is CASSYHGQTGELFF. The DNA of the CDR3 is TGTGCCAGCAGTTACCACGGACAGACCGGGGAGCTGTTTTTT.

The V gene is TRBV15, the J gene TRBJ2-7; 10 nucleotides align to TRBD1. The CDR3 runs 16 residues. Germline CDR1 is LNHNV and CDR2 is YYDKDF (reference sequence). Germline trimming cut 1 base from V and 4 bases from J; bases unmatched to any gene: 7. CDR3 sequence (DNA): TGTGCCACCAGCAGAGGTGAGACAGGGGGCAGGTACGAGCAGTACGTC. Translating it yields CATSRGETGGRYEQYV.

This sequence joins TRBV11-3 and TRBJ2-5, with 10 bases matching TRBD1. The V gene's germline CDR1 is SGHNT and CDR2 YENEEA. V lost 3 bases, J lost 2 bases, and 6 bases stayed unmatched. There are 16 residues in the CDR3. The CDR3 spells CASSFGGQGNQETQYF. The CDR3 nucleotides read TGTGCCAGCAGCTTTGGGGGACAGGGGAATCAAGAGACCCAGTACTTC.

This clone was seen a single time. This chain connects TRBV28 to TRBJ2-1, with D perhaps matching TRBD2 (6 bases). Per the germline V gene, CDR1 is MDHEN and CDR2 is SYDVKM. V lost 3 bases and J lost 0, with 12 bases in between. The CDR3 extends over 16 amino acids. The CDR3 sequence: CASSLSPGVSYNEQFF. CDR3 in DNA: TGTGCCAGCAGTTTGTCCCCGGGGGTCTCCTACAATGAGCAGTTCTTC.

The rearrangement links TRBV6-5 to TRBJ1-1; D unresolved. The CDR3 has 16 amino acids. From germline, CDR1 is MNHEY and CDR2 SVGAGI. The V end lost 2 bases, the J end lost 0 bases, and 13 bases lay between the germline ends. The CDR3 region is CASSYAAGSLNTEAFF. The CDR3 DNA follows: TGTGCCAGCAGTTACGCGGCCGGGTCCTTGAACACTGAAGCTTTCTTT.

CDR3 region: CASSQGDRTSYNEQFF. CDR3 nucleotides: TGTGCCAGCAGCCAAGGGGACAGAACTTCCTACAATGAGCAGTTCTTC. The rearrangement joins TRBV14 to TRBJ2-1; TRBD1 agrees at 7 bases. Germline assignment: CDR1 SGHDN and CDR2 FVKESK. The CDR3 length is 16 residues. After removal of 1 base from V and 1 base from J, the junction contained 4 bases not matched to a gene.

The CDR3, as DNA: TGTGCCAGCCTTCCCGGGCAGAGTGGAAACACCATATATTTT. Translation: CASLPGQSGNTIYF. J is TRBJ1-3 and V is TRBV10-3; D remains unclear. The CDR3 runs 14 residues. V was cut by 10 bases and J by 3 bases, with 16 bases left in between. Germline loops: CDR1 ENHRY, CDR2 SYGVKD.

The chain recombines TRBV11-3 with TRBJ2-3, with D possibly being TRBD1 (6 bases). CDR3 length equals 13 residues. The V end lost 8 bases, the J end lost 2 bases, and 11 bases lay between the germline ends. The V gene's germline CDR1 is SGHNT and CDR2 YENEEA. In DNA form, the CDR3 reads TGTGCCAGCCGCGGACAGAACACAGATACGCAGTATTTT. Protein product: CASRGQNTDTQYF.

The chain employs TRBV10-1 and TRBJ1-4; 11 bases align to TRBD1. The germline V gene has CDR1 WNHNN and CDR2 SYGVQD (reference sequence). This CDR3 contains 14 residues. Germline trimming cut 4 bases from V and 8 bases from J; bases unmatched to any gene: 3. The CDR3 here is CASSGGQGEEKLFF. The DNA for the CDR3 is TGCGCCAGCAGTGGGGGACAGGGGGAGGAAAAACTGTTTTTT.

This clone showed up just a few times. The rearrangement uses TRBV10-3 and TRBJ1-5, with 8 bases identical to TRBD1. The germline gives CDR1 ENHRY, CDR2 SYGVKD. The junction had 4 bases not matched to a gene; V was cut back by 0 bases and J by 3 bases. This CDR3 has 16 residues. Written as DNA, the CDR3 is TGTGCCATCAGTGAGTCGGGACAGGATATCAATCAGCCCCAGCATTTT. Translated, it gives CAISESGQDINQPQHF.

The V and J genes are TRBV29-1 and TRBJ1-6, with 11 bases lining up with TRBD1. CDR1 is SQVTM and CDR2 is ANQGSEA in the germline V gene. This CDR3 has 13 residues. J gave up 10 bases and V 5 bases, and 4 bases lay outside the gene matches. The CDR3 loop is CSVSGTGGSPLHF. The CDR3 nucleotides are TGCAGCGTTTCCGGGACAGGGGGATCACCCCTCCACTTT.

The CDR3 loop reads CASSYSVVGNTEAFF. The CDR3 nucleotides are TGTGCCAGCAGTTACTCGGTAGTAGGGAACACTGAAGCTTTCTTT. The rearrangement uses TRBV6-5 and TRBJ1-1; no clear D gene. The CDR3 covers 15 residues. Trimming took 0 bases from V and 1 from J, leaving 9 bases between them. CDR1 and CDR2 (germline): MNHEY, SVGAGI.

By sample share, this clone is medium-sized. The chain combines TRBV11-2 with TRBJ1-6; D is ambiguous. V lost 0 bases, J lost 14 bases, and 17 bases lay in between. Germline V gives CDR1 SGHAT, CDR2 FQNNGV. This CDR3 comprises 15 residues. DNA of the CDR3: TGTGCCAGCAGCTTAGATCGGTCGAGCCTTCTAACCCTCCACTTT. Translating it yields CASSLDRSSLLTLHF. Combining the CDR3 with reference TRBV11-2 and TRBJ1-6 gives the whole variable domain EAGVAQSPRYKIIEKRQSVAFWCNPISGHATLYWYQQILGQGPKLLIQFQNNGVVDDSQLPKDRFSAERLKGVDSTLKIQPAKLEDSAVYLCASSLDRSSLLTLHFGNGTRLTVT.

J is TRBJ2-1 and V is TRBV27; unclear D gene. Germline V gives CDR1 MNHEY, CDR2 SMNVEV (reference sequence). V lost 3 bases and J 3 bases, leaving 12 bases between the germline ends. CDR3 length: 15 amino acids. The CDR3 DNA is TGTGCCAGCAGTTTGGTCTCAGTAGTCTACAATGAGCAGTTCTTC. Protein: CASSLVSVVYNEQFF.

The gene calls are TRBV29-1 and TRBJ1-2; D not resolved. V gave up 4 bases and J gave up 0 bases, with 6 bases separating them. CDR1 and CDR2 from the germline V gene are SQVTM and ANQGSEA. This CDR3 spans 12 amino acids. The CDR3 loop is CSVAPPNYGYTF. DNA of the CDR3: TGCAGCGTTGCACCACCTAACTATGGCTACACCTTC.

This clone was counted a few times. The chain is built from TRBV11-2 and TRBJ2-5; possibly TRBD1 for D (6 bases). V was pared by 2 bases and J by 5 bases, with 18 bases between. The CDR3 is 16 amino acids. The germline gives CDR1 SGHAT, CDR2 FQNNGV. In DNA form, the CDR3 reads TGTGCCAGCAGCTTAAAATTCGACAGGACTTGGGAGACCCAGTACTTC. Protein sequence: CASSLKFDRTWETQYF.

The chain combines TRBV6-5 with TRBJ1-2, with TRBD1 as a possible D gene (5 bases). Trimming took 0 bases from V and 7 from J, leaving 15 bases between them. The CDR3 covers 15 residues. Germline CDR1 MNHEY, CDR2 SVGAGI. The CDR3 DNA reads TGTGCCAGCAGTTACTCGAATCGGGGCTTCTCTGGCTACACCTTC. Translated, it gives CASSYSNRGFSGYTF.

This rearrangement joins TRBV6-5 to TRBJ2-1, with D possibly TRBD1 on 6 matching bases. Between the trimmed V and J ends, which lost 8 bases and 3 bases, there was a span of 11 bases. Germline-derived CDR1 and CDR2 are MNHEY and SVGAGI. The CDR3 is 13 residues long. The CDR3 nucleotides are TGTGCCAGCCGCCAAGGGGGCTACAATGAGCAGTTCTTC. As protein: CASRQGGYNEQFF.

The rearrangement uses TRBV27 and TRBJ1-2; unclear D gene. This CDR3 has 15 amino acids. Trimming removed 2 bases at V and 7 bases at J, with 17 bases between. Germline V gene data show CDR1 as MNHEY and CDR2 as SMNVEV (reference sequence). The CDR3, as DNA: TGTGCCAGCAGTTTAACGGAGGGCCGCGCCGGTGGCTACACCTTC. This translates into CASSLTEGRAGGYTF.

The V and J genes are TRBV5-1 and TRBJ2-5, with no clear D. The germline gives CDR1 SGHRS, CDR2 YFSETQ. V was clipped by 0 bases and J by 7 bases, with 19 bases between them. The CDR3 is made up of 16 amino acids. CDR3 residues: CASSLGTDPALGTQYF. The CDR3 region has the DNA TGCGCCAGCAGCTTGGGTACGGACCCTGCTCTCGGGACCCAGTACTTC. The entire variable domain, with the rest obtained from reference TRBV5-1 and TRBJ2-5, is as follows: KAGVTQTPRYLIKTRGQQVTLSCSPISGHRSVSWYQQTPGQGLQFLFEYFSETQRNKGNFPGRFSGRQFSNSRSEMNVSTLELGDSALYLCASSLGTDPALGTQYFGPGTRLLVL.